The 10 T cell receptor beta chains listed next were all sequenced from one sample in a study of T cell responses to AZD1222 COVID-19 vaccine. Libraries were prepared by immunoSEQ multiplex PCR; TCRdb keeps only in-frame clonotypes and omits some of them. This sample has 120,000 to 150,000 clones, with 75% to 90% found just once. This specimen consisted of peripheral blood, obtained on day 0 of AZD1222 vaccination. The receptors were sampled from an adult in good health.

The V call is TRBV6-2 or TRBV6-3, the J call TRBJ1-2; D gene ambiguous. V was pared by 2 bases and J by 6 bases, with 7 bases between. This CDR3 has 12 amino acids. Germline CDR1 reads MNHEY; CDR2 reads SVGEGT. The CDR3 is CASSYGWDGYTF. CDR3 coding DNA: TGTGCCAGCAGTTACGGGTGGGATGGCTACACCTTC.

The chain recombines TRBV7-2 with TRBJ1-1; 10 positions match TRBD1. V gave up 1 base and J gave up 5 bases; unmatched junction bases: 4. CDR1 and CDR2 from the germline V gene are SGHTA and FQGNSA. The CDR3 has 15 amino acids. The chain's CDR3 is CASSLVVGQGTEAFF. In nucleotides, the CDR3 is TGTGCCAGCAGCTTAGTCGTGGGACAGGGGACTGAAGCTTTCTTT. Full variable domain (remainder filled in from reference TRBV7-2 and TRBJ1-1): GAGVSQSPSNKVTEKGKDVELRCDPISGHTALYWYRQSLGQGLEFLIYFQGNSAPDKSGLPSDRFSAERTGGSVSTLTIQRTQQEDSAVYLCASSLVVGQGTEAFFGQGTRLTVV.

The chain recombines TRBV2 with TRBJ2-1; the match to TRBD2 covers 8 bases. Losses at the gene ends were 9 bases for V and 3 bases for J; bases not matched to a gene: 7. Germline CDR1 is SNHLY and CDR2 is FYNNEI. The CDR3 contains 14 residues. The CDR3 spells CASPPREGYNEQFF. In nucleotides, the CDR3 is TGTGCCAGTCCTCCACGGGAGGGCTACAATGAGCAGTTCTTC.

This clone was recorded once. The rearrangement joins TRBV6-5 to TRBJ1-1, with 7 bases lining up with TRBD1. The CDR3 has 14 residues. CDR1 is MNHEY and CDR2 is SVGAGI in the germline V gene. V lost 8 bases to trimming and J lost 8 bases; unmatched junction nucleotides: 14. The CDR3 nucleotides read TGTGCCAGCCCCACGTGGGACGGGACAGTAGAAGCTTTCTTT. Protein: CASPTWDGTVEAFF.

The CDR3, as DNA: TGTGCCAGTAGTATAGTTGGTAGGAGCAATCAGCCCCAGCATTTT. Amino acid sequence: CASSIVGRSNQPQHF. The rearrangement joins TRBV19 to TRBJ1-5; D gene uncertain. This CDR3 contains 15 residues. Between the trimmed V and J ends, which lost 1 base and 1 base, there was a span of 8 bases. Germline CDR1 LNHDA, CDR2 SQIVND (reference sequence).

V usage is TRBV30 and J usage is TRBJ1-3, with D tentatively TRBD1 (5 bases). The CDR3 is 14 residues long. CDR1 and CDR2 (germline): GTSNPN, SVGIG (reference sequence). The V end lost 3 bases, the J end lost 4 bases, and 13 bases lay between the germline ends. The CDR3 here is CAWSPGHGGNTIYF. In DNA, the CDR3 is TGTGCCTGGAGCCCAGGGCATGGAGGAAACACCATATATTTT.

This clone was observed once. The V call is TRBV2, the J call TRBJ1-2, with D perhaps matching TRBD1 (6 bases). Trimming took off 8 bases at V and 4 bases at J, with 17 bases between the two ends. Looked up from germline, CDR1 is SNHLY and CDR2 is FYNNEI. The CDR3 extends over 14 amino acids. As DNA, the CDR3 is TGTGCCAGCTTAAGGGAACAGGGAGTCTATGGCTACACCTTC. This translates into CASLREQGVYGYTF. The variable domain in full, with the rest retrieved from reference TRBV2 and TRBJ1-2, is EPEVTQTPSHQVTQMGQEVILRCVPISNHLYFYWYRQILGQKVEFLVSFYNNEISEKSEIFDDQFSVERPDGSNFTLKIRSTKLEDSAMYFCASLREQGVYGYTFGSGTRLTVV.

The V and J genes are TRBV3-1 (or the pseudogene TRBV3-2) and TRBJ2-7; TRBD1 matches 9 bases. The CDR3 totals 14 residues. CDR1 LGHDT and CDR2 YNNKEL come from the germline V gene (reference sequence). V dropped 3 bases and J dropped 3; count of bases not matched to a gene: 3. CDR3 in amino acids: CASSHTGQGYEQYF. The DNA of the CDR3 is TGTGCCAGCAGCCATACGGGACAGGGCTACGAGCAGTACTTC.

The CDR3 coding sequence is TGTGCCAGCACGGACACGGATGGGAAACTGTTTTTT. Its protein product is CASTDTDGKLFF. The chain uses TRBV6-5 and TRBJ1-4; a possible D gene is TRBD1 (5 bases). The germline V gene encodes CDR1 MNHEY and CDR2 SVGAGI. V gave up 7 bases and J gave up 11 bases, with 14 bases separating them. The CDR3 has 12 residues.

The rearrangement links TRBV7-2 to TRBJ2-3; 7 bases are a match to TRBD2. The CDR3 totals 11 residues. Germline CDR1 SGHTA, CDR2 FQGNSA. J gave up 14 bases and V 6 bases, and 8 bases lay outside the gene matches. CDR3 sequence reads: CASSRTRSLYF. As DNA, the CDR3 is TGTGCCAGCAGTCGGACTAGATCGCTGTATTTT.